This T cell receptor (beta chain) was sequenced during a study of cytomegalovirus exposure and HLA in healthy donors. Germline lookup yields CDR1 LGHNA and CDR2 YNFKEQ. The CDR3 length is 14 residues. Trimming at V came to 3 bases and at J to 1 base, leaving 1 base not matched to a gene. Use of 60 Vbeta and 13 Jbeta primers characterized the PCR. Here immunoSEQ multiplex PCR was the method, and the copy in TCRdb shows in-frame clones only, minus some. The sample yields approximately 190,000 clones, roughly four fifths seen once. Sequenced material: PBMCs. This chain links TRBV4-2 with TRBJ1-1; 8 nucleotides line up with TRBD1. This sequence originates from a woman in her twenties or thirties in good health and CMV-seropositive. In DNA form, the CDR3 reads TGTGCCAGCAGCCAGCAGGGGGCGAACACTGAAGCTTTCTTT. Protein product: CASSQQGANTEAFF.